This record looks at one TCR beta chain sequence and its context. What it binds is not known. This entry comes from a study of OX40 agonist ivuxolimab in advanced cancers. Study summary: Ivuxolimab is a fully human IgG2 antibody that activates OX40 (CD134). Study-wide findings and caveats: Normalized T-cell clonal expansion was also low in a subset of nonresponders.

TCRdb keeps only in-frame clones here, not all; method: immunoSEQ multiplex PCR. The sample shows around 94,000 clones, around nine tenths of them seen only once. V lost 7 bases to trimming and J lost 9 bases, with 22 bases between them. From germline, CDR1 is LNHDA and CDR2 SQIVND (reference sequence). The CDR3 is made up of 16 amino acids. This specimen consisted of CD4+ or CD8+ T cells sorted from blood, obtained in a trial of the OX40 agonist ivuxolimab. This clonotype was obtained from an adult with an advanced solid tumor such as melanoma, head and neck, liver or kidney cancer. The chain employs TRBV19 and TRBJ1-6; D possibly corresponds to TRBD1 (5 bases). The CDR3 protein is CASTTRAGSRGSPLHF. Written as DNA, the CDR3 is TGTGCCAGTACCACCAGGGCGGGGAGTCGGGGTTCACCCCTCCACTTT.